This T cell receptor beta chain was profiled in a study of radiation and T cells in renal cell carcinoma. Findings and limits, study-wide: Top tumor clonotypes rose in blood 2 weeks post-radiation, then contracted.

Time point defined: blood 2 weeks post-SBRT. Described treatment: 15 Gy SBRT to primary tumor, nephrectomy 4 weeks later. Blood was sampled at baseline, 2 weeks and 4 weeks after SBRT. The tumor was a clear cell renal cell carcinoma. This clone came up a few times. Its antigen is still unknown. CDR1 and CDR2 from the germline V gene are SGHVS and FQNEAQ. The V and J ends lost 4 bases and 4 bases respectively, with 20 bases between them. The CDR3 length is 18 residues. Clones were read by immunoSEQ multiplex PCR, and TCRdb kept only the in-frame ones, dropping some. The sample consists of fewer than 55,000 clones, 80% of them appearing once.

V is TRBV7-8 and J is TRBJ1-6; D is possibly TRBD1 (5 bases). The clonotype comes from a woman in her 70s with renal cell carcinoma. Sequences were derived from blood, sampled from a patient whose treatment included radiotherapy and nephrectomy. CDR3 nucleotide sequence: TGTGCCAGCAGCTCCTCCCGGGGCCAGGCGGCTTATAATTCACCCCTCCACTTT. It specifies CASSSSRGQAAYNSPLHF.